A selection of T cell receptor beta chains follows, all from one sample in a study of response to subunit inactivated influenza vaccine. TCRdb passed the RT-PCR reads through MiXCR, listing each CDR3 protein once. The profile shows some 520,000 distinct CDR3 sequences, 16% of them singletons. Sequenced material: CD4+ T cells sorted from PBMCs, taken about 23 months after vaccination. Every receptor here comes from a man aged 50 to 69 who received an inactivated influenza vaccine. CDR3s include the opening cysteine and the closing phenylalanine or tryptophan. A D gene is named only where the DNA matches it firmly. Part of the rows lack a size; the others show once, few, many or a class for expanded clones.

clone_size v_call d_call cdr3_length cdr3_aa
NA TRBV4-1 NA 13 CASSQEVGYEQFF
few TRBV12-3/TRBV12-4 NA 14 CASSPQGTGNTIYF
NA TRBV12-3/TRBV12-4 NA 15 CASSFTPPQAYEQYF
few TRBV20-1 NA 13 CSASDTRSETQYF
NA TRBV11-2 NA 16 CASSLGTHPGRETQYF
NA TRBV6-1 TRBD1 15 CASNTGGQSSYEQYF
NA TRBV5-1 NA 14 CASSNYQGGVEAFF
few TRBV10-3 NA 13 CAISGSAANVLTF
NA TRBV24-1 NA 13 CATSDATLKTQYF
NA TRBV3-1 NA 15 CASSPKSSGANVLTF
many TRBV15 TRBD1 17 CATSTLRDSRPQETQYF
few TRBV29-1 NA 14 CSVVIGVHTGELFF
few TRBV9 TRBD2 15 CASSLGTTSDNEQFF
NA TRBV28 NA 14 CASSPGTHQETQYF
NA TRBV6-2/TRBV6-3 TRBD1 15 CASSGWGTVYEKLFF
NA TRBV12-3/TRBV12-4 TRBD1 14 CASSPRDRGETQYF
few TRBV10-3 TRBD2 17 CAINGLAGAGSYNEQFF
few TRBV28 NA 18 CASSLPPGGQNYDSPLHF
few TRBV5-1 NA 15 CASSLNLGTFYEQYF
NA TRBV12-3/TRBV12-4 NA 13 CASSSVPNYGYTF
NA TRBV6-5 NA 19 CASSFIWSPAGARKDTQYF
NA TRBV7-2 TRBD1 14 CASSSNQGVGIQYF
once TRBV29-1 TRBD1 13 CSADRGLGETQYF
few TRBV7-9 NA 13 CASGWEGSYGYTF
few TRBV2 NA 12 CASSESGNEQFF
NA TRBV20-1 NA 15 CSALGAGQGNNEQFF
NA TRBV28 TRBD1 14 CASRRDRITGELFF
NA TRBV7-2 NA 13 CASSAQGQDTQYF